Following are 8 T cell receptor beta chains from one sample sequenced in a study of T cells and Merkel cell carcinoma outcomes. Produced via immunoSEQ multiplex PCR; TCRdb's table is partial and in-frame only. The sample yields 11,000 to 15,000 clones, roughly 92% seen once. The specimen sequenced was tumor tissue from Merkel cell carcinoma. These TCRs come from a human donor with Merkel cell carcinoma.

The V call is TRBV18, the J call TRBJ1-1, with a possible D match to TRBD1 (6 bases). V lost 2 bases and J 10 bases, leaving 17 bases between the germline ends. CDR1 is KGHSH, CDR2 LQKENI, per germline. This CDR3 region has 14 residues. The CDR3 loop is CASSPMGVDRRAFF. The CDR3 coding sequence is TGTGCCAGCTCACCAATGGGGGTTGACAGGAGAGCTTTCTTT. Combining the CDR3 with reference TRBV18 and TRBJ1-1 gives the whole variable domain NAGVMQNPRHLVRRRGQEARLRCSPMKGHSHVYWYRQLPEEGLKFMVYLQKENIIDESGMPKERFSAEFPKEGPSILRIQQVVRGDSAAYFCASSPMGVDRRAFFGQGTRLTVV.

This clone was detected only once. V and J are TRBV5-1 and TRBJ2-2; TRBD1 matches at 10 bases. V lost 1 base and J lost 4; bases outside the gene matches: 4. The CDR3 is 16 amino acids. In germline, CDR1 is SGHRS, CDR2 YFSETQ. The CDR3 bases are TGCGCCAGCAGCTTGCATGGGACAGGGGTCACCGGGGAGCTGTTTTTT. As protein: CASSLHGTGVTGELFF.

The chain couples TRBV2 to TRBJ2-3; 7 nucleotides line up with TRBD1. Germline V gives CDR1 SNHLY, CDR2 FYNNEI. The junction had 5 bases not matched to a gene; V was cut back by 4 bases and J by 4 bases. The CDR3 length is 14 residues. CDR3 nucleotides: TGTGCCAGCAGTGTCGACAGGGTCGCAGATACGCAGTATTTT. This translates into CASSVDRVADTQYF. Variable domain in full (rest from reference TRBV2 and TRBJ2-3): EPEVTQTPSHQVTQMGQEVILRCVPISNHLYFYWYRQILGQKVEFLVSFYNNEISEKSEIFDDQFSVERPDGSNFTLKIRSTKLEDSAMYFCASSVDRVADTQYFGPGTRLTVL.

V and J are TRBV11-2 and TRBJ1-4; 7 nucleotides match TRBD1. Trimming removed 1 base from V and 8 bases from J; junction bases left unmatched: 4. The CDR3 consists of 14 residues. From germline, CDR1 is SGHAT and CDR2 FQNNGV. The CDR3 region has the DNA TGTGCCAGCAGCTTAGCTCTGGACAGGGAAAAACTGTTTTTT. This translates into CASSLALDREKLFF.

As DNA, the CDR3 is TGTGCCAGCACTAGGACAGGTCTCTACGAGCAGTACTTC. Protein: CASTRTGLYEQYF. The chain couples TRBV2 to TRBJ2-7; 7 bases are shared with TRBD1. The CDR3 consists of 13 residues. CDR1 and CDR2 from the germline V gene are SNHLY and FYNNEI. The junction had 6 bases not matched to a gene; V was cut back by 7 bases and J by 3 bases.

The CDR3 region has the DNA TGCGCCAGCAGCTACGAGCCGGGAAACACCATATATTTT. Protein sequence: CASSYEPGNTIYF. This chain uses TRBV5-1 with TRBJ1-3; D uncertain. Looked up from germline, CDR1 is SGHRS and CDR2 is YFSETQ. The CDR3 spans 13 residues. Trimming removed 3 bases at V and 4 bases at J, with 8 bases between.

The chain carries TRBV25-1 and TRBJ1-2, with unresolved D. The CDR3 has 13 residues. V was shortened by 4 bases and J by 2 bases, with 8 bases between the two germline ends. Germline CDR1 and CDR2: MGHDK and SYGVNS. The CDR3 bases are TGTGCCAGCAGTGTTGGTGGAAACTATGGCTACACCTTC. Protein product: CASSVGGNYGYTF.

This clone was recorded once. This rearrangement joins TRBV2 to TRBJ2-7; maybe TRBD1 (5 bases). Germline-derived CDR1 and CDR2 are SNHLY and FYNNEI. CDR3 length equals 14 residues. V was cut by 7 bases and J by 4 bases, with 17 bases left in between. The CDR3, as DNA: TGTGCCAGCAAACCGGTCAGGGTCGGGTACGAGCAGTACTTC. Amino acids: CASKPVRVGYEQYF. Complete variable domain (other parts from reference TRBV2 and TRBJ2-7): EPEVTQTPSHQVTQMGQEVILRCVPISNHLYFYWYRQILGQKVEFLVSFYNNEISEKSEIFDDQFSVERPDGSNFTLKIRSTKLEDSAMYFCASKPVRVGYEQYFGPGTRLTVT.